This T cell receptor beta chain is drawn from a study of PD-1 blockade in classical Hodgkin lymphoma. General study points: CD8+ TCR diversity did not rise significantly by C4D1, unlike CD4+. Complete responders matched newly diagnosed patients in baseline diversity. A reduction in baseline TCR diversity was reportedly seen in newly diagnosed patients relative to healthy donors.

Stated time point: cycle 4 day 1 (C4D1), after five to seven weeks of nivolumab. Brentuximab vedotin exposure varied, and every patient relapsed after autologous stem cell transplantation. Best outcomes ranged across complete response, partial response and progressive disease. With regard to this clone: The antigen remains undetermined.

In germline, CDR1 is SGHTA, CDR2 FQGNSA. This CDR3 contains 16 residues. V was pared by 2 bases and J by 1 base, with 2 bases of the junction left unmatched. The data were produced by immunoSEQ multiplex PCR, yet TCRdb's version contains in-frame clones alone and is incomplete. The sample holds approximately 41,000 clones; just over 65% are singletons and the top ten take 3% to 4%. The rearrangement uses TRBV7-2 and TRBJ2-1; 10 nucleotides match TRBD1. The clonotype originates from a human donor with classical Hodgkin lymphoma. The source was peripheral blood mononuclear cells (PBMCs), collected before the fourth cycle of nivolumab. CDR3 sequence: CASSLWGQGSYNEQFF. CDR3 in DNA: TGTGCCAGCAGCTTATGGGGACAGGGGTCCTACAATGAGCAGTTCTTC.